The clone carrying this T cell receptor (beta chain) was counted many times. Its antigen is not known. The data stem from a study of T cell repertoires in cytomegalovirus infection. For the study at large: Indications came from public TCR beta signatures; they pointed to CMV infection and to a matching HLA type. The study, taken as a whole, reports: Summed public TCR beta family frequency identified CMV carriers bearing the relevant HLA. CMV-specific TCR beta clonotypes restricted by HLA-C were the ones dominating the ex vivo response.

Germline lookup yields CDR1 SGHVS and CDR2 FNYEAQ. The CDR3 loop spans 15 amino acids. V dropped 5 bases and J dropped 4; count of bases not matched to a gene: 5. Each CDR3 protein gets one entry after TCRdb re-called the reads with MiXCR. The sample consists of about 490,000 distinct CDR3 sequences, about 26% of them appearing once. The sequence was collected from a human donor in good health (CMV status not recorded). Some clones in this sample may be carry-over from other donors' samples. The source material was PBMCs. J is TRBJ1-5 and V is TRBV7-6, with 10 nucleotides matching TRBD1. The CDR3 DNA is TGTGCCAGCAGCAGTGGACAGGGGGAAAATCAGCCCCAGCATTTT. It yields the protein CASSSGQGENQPQHF. The full variable domain, its missing parts supplied by reference TRBV7-6 and TRBJ1-5, is GAGVSQSPRYKVTKRGQDVALRCDPISGHVSLYWYRQALGQGPEFLTYFNYEAQQDKSGLPNDRFSAERPEGSISTLTIQRTEQRDSAMYRCASSSGQGENQPQHFGDGTRLSIL.